The rows below give T cell receptor beta chains drawn from one sample of a study of blood T cell repertoires in COVID-19. Here immunoSEQ multiplex PCR was the method, and the copy in TCRdb shows in-frame clones only, minus some. Here the sample spans around 270,000 clones, approximately 86% being singletons. Material: peripheral blood. Source of these receptors: a man aged 30 to 39 with active or convalescent COVID-19. Each CDR3 is given with its conserved first and last residue. The D gene is left open where the match is weak. Some rows have no size entry. The others give once, few or many, or a class for an expanded clone.

V: TRBV11-3
D: TRBD1
size: few
J: TRBJ2-5
DNA: TGTGCCAGCAGCCGCGGGACAGGGAGTATCCAAGAGACCCAGTACTTC
CDR3: CASSRGTGSIQETQYF

V: TRBV7-3
D: TRBD2
size: .
J: TRBJ2-3
DNA: TGTGCCAGCAGCTTAACTAGCGGGGGAAGCACAGATACGCAGTATTTT
CDR3: CASSLTSGGSTDTQYF

V: TRBV10-2
D: TRBD1
size: .
J: TRBJ2-7
DNA: TGCGCCAGCAGCGGACAGGGGACGATTCCCGGCGAGCAGTACTTC
CDR3: CASSGQGTIPGEQYF

V: TRBV2
D: .
size: .
J: TRBJ2-2
DNA: TGTGCCAGCAGCTCCTTAAGCGGGCTCACCGGGGAGCTGTTTTTT
CDR3: CASSSLSGLTGELFF

V: TRBV5-4
D: TRBD1
size: .
J: TRBJ1-1
DNA: TGTGCCAGCAGCGTACCGGGACAGGGGGCAGTCGTCACTGAAGCTTTCTTT
CDR3: CASSVPGQGAVVTEAFF

V: TRBV27
D: TRBD1
size: .
J: TRBJ1-6
DNA: TGTGCCAGCAGTACGATGACAGGGGCGTCTTGGCCCCTCCACTTT
CDR3: CASSTMTGASWPLHF

V: TRBV11-2
D: .
size: .
J: TRBJ1-4
DNA: TGTGCCAGCAGCCCTACAGGGTGGAACGAAAAACTGTTTTTT
CDR3: CASSPTGWNEKLFF

V: TRBV11-2
D: TRBD1
size: .
J: TRBJ1-6
DNA: TGTGCCAGCAGCTTAGCAGGGGGACCCCTCCACTTT
CDR3: CASSLAGGPLHF

V: TRBV9
D: TRBD1
size: .
J: TRBJ1-1
DNA: TGTGCCAGCACCCTAGGACAGGGGGGAACTGAAGCTTTCTTT
CDR3: CASTLGQGGTEAFF

V: TRBV12-3/TRBV12-4
D: .
size: .
J: TRBJ2-4
DNA: TGTGCCAGCAGTATGGCAGGGGAAAACATTCAGTACTTC
CDR3: CASSMAGENIQYF

V: TRBV13
D: .
size: .
J: TRBJ1-5
DNA: TGTGCCAGCAGCTTGAGTCGGAATCAGCCCCAGCATTTT
CDR3: CASSLSRNQPQHF

V: TRBV7-9
D: TRBD1
size: .
J: TRBJ2-3
DNA: TGTGCCAGCAGTTCATGGGCCTACAGGGGGACAGATACGCAGTATTTT
CDR3: CASSSWAYRGTDTQYF

V: TRBV2
D: TRBD1
size: .
J: TRBJ1-1
DNA: TGTGCCAGCAGTGTGGGCTTAGGGGGCTCTGAAGCTTTCTTT
CDR3: CASSVGLGGSEAFF

V: TRBV18
D: .
size: .
J: TRBJ1-2
DNA: TGTGCCAGCTCACTAAGGCGAGAGGACTATGGCTACACCTTC
CDR3: CASSLRREDYGYTF

V: TRBV5-4
D: TRBD2
size: once
J: TRBJ2-1
DNA: TGTGCCAGCAGCGTAAACGGGGGGGCCGCCTACAATGAGCAGTTCTTC
CDR3: CASSVNGGAAYNEQFF

V: TRBV19
D: TRBD2
size: .
J: TRBJ2-3
DNA: TGTGCCAGTAGTCTTGTGGCCGGGACTAGCGTAGATACGCAGTATTTT
CDR3: CASSLVAGTSVDTQYF

V: TRBV7-9
D: .
size: once
J: TRBJ1-4
DNA: TGTGCCAGCAGCCAGGCAAGGGGAGGTTCCACTAATGAAAAACTGTTTTTT
CDR3: CASSQARGGSTNEKLFF

V: TRBV6-5
D: TRBD1
size: .
J: TRBJ1-2
DNA: TGTGCCAGCAGGTCGACAGGGATCGGCTATGGCTACACCTTC
CDR3: CASRSTGIGYGYTF

V: TRBV19
D: .
size: .
J: TRBJ2-3
DNA: TGTGCCAGTAGCCGATTACAAAATCAGGATACGCAGTATTTT
CDR3: CASSRLQNQDTQYF

V: TRBV18
D: .
size: .
J: TRBJ2-5
DNA: TGTGCCAGCTCAGCGACAGGTCTGGAGACCCAGTACTTC
CDR3: CASSATGLETQYF

V: TRBV27
D: TRBD1
size: .
J: TRBJ1-2
DNA: TGTGCCAGCAGTTTCACCGGGACAGACTATGGCTACACCTTC
CDR3: CASSFTGTDYGYTF

V: TRBV5-1
D: .
size: .
J: TRBJ2-5
DNA: TGCGCCAGCAGCCCCGGTATTTCCGGAGCCGCATTATTACAAGAGACCCAGTACTTC
CDR3: CASSPGISGAALLQETQYF